A single sample gave rise to the 5 T cell receptor beta chains below, sequenced in a study of OX40 agonist ivuxolimab in advanced cancers. Library preparation used the immunoSEQ multiplex PCR assay. In its TCRdb copy, this immuneACCESS table keeps in-frame sequences only and misses some clones. Where compared with another copy, unresolved V genes explain less than half of these, and the others have no known cause. In all, the sample holds 45,000 to 50,000 clones, and roughly 93% of those were seen once. The ten largest account for roughly a fifth of the sample. The input for sequencing was CD4+ or CD8+ T cells sorted from blood, taken in a trial of the OX40 agonist ivuxolimab. The receptors here all came from an adult with an advanced solid tumor such as melanoma, head and neck, liver or kidney cancer.

The rearrangement uses TRBV9 and TRBJ1-2, with 8 bases that match TRBD1. CDR1 is SGDLS and CDR2 is YYNGEE in the germline V gene. Germline trimming cut 4 bases from V and 5 bases from J; bases unmatched to any gene: 7. The CDR3 contains 14 residues. CDR3 protein: CASSSGQGSYGYTF. In DNA, the CDR3 is TGTGCCAGCAGCTCAGGACAGGGATCTTATGGCTACACCTTC. Drawing the rest from reference TRBV9 and TRBJ1-2, the complete variable domain is DSGVTQTPKHLITATGQRVTLRCSPRSGDLSVYWYQQSLDQGLQFLIQYYNGEERAKGNILERFSAQQFPDLHSELNLSSLELGDSALYFCASSSGQGSYGYTFGSGTRLTVV.

The chain couples TRBV4-1 to TRBJ2-7, with 8 bases fitting TRBD2. Germline CDR1 and CDR2: MGHRA and YSYEKL. The CDR3 has 15 amino acids. After removal of 4 bases from V and 1 base from J, the junction contained 6 bases not matched to a gene. Here the CDR3 reads CASSLGAGVSYEQYF. CDR3 bases: TGCGCCAGCAGCCTGGGAGCGGGGGTGTCCTACGAGCAGTACTTC.

The chain links TRBV5-6 to TRBJ1-1; 11 bases match TRBD1. V shed 0 bases and J 7 bases; nucleotides not matched to a gene: 5. Germline V gene data show CDR1 as SGHDT and CDR2 as YYEEEE. This CDR3 comprises 15 residues. The CDR3 sequence: CASSLGTGGQDEAFF. In DNA, the CDR3 is TGTGCCAGCAGCTTGGGGACAGGGGGCCAGGATGAAGCTTTCTTT.

The chain recombines TRBV5-1 with TRBJ2-5; 7 nucleotides agree with TRBD2. The J call may be faulty, since TRBJ2-7 better matches the DNA end. CDR1 and CDR2 (germline): SGHRS, YFSETQ. This CDR3 comprises 14 residues. The CDR3: CASSLRGVQYEQYF. CDR3 DNA: TGCGCCAGCAGCTTGCGGGGGGTTCAGTACGAGCAGTACTTC.

The chain couples TRBV6-5 to TRBJ2-7, with D perhaps TRBD1 or TRBD2 (5 bases each). Between the trimmed V and J ends, which lost 5 bases and 2 bases, there was a span of 13 bases. Germline-derived CDR1 and CDR2 are MNHEY and SVGAGI. CDR3 length equals 14 residues. Written as DNA, the CDR3 is TGTGCCAGCAGTCCGTTCGGGGCCACCTACGAGCAGTACTTC. It yields the protein CASSPFGATYEQYF.